The TCR beta chain described here comes from a study of blood T cell repertoires in COVID-19. The wider study: T cells, B-cell-depleted T cells, or PBMCs provided the cDNA or gDNA that served as material.

Only in-frame clones appear in the TCRdb table, and some are missing; sequencing was by immunoSEQ multiplex PCR. The repertoire includes fewer than 350,000 clones, roughly 85% of them detected once, and roughly 6.2% sits in the top ten. Participant ages covered 18 to 89 years across about two dozen US areas. V was pared by 5 bases and J by 1 base, with 14 bases between. Per germline, CDR1 SGHTA and CDR2 FQGNSA. CDR3 length equals 15 residues. This clone was observed a single time. The sequence was obtained from a woman aged 40-49 years who had recovered from COVID-19. The sequencing sample was made of PBMCs or T cells enriched from blood (not recorded which). The J gene is TRBJ2-5, the V gene TRBV7-2; perhaps TRBD2 as D (7 bases). The CDR3 sequence: CASSVGGLPQETQYF. The CDR3 DNA is TGTGCCAGCAGCGTGGGGGGGCTCCCCCAAGAGACCCAGTACTTC.